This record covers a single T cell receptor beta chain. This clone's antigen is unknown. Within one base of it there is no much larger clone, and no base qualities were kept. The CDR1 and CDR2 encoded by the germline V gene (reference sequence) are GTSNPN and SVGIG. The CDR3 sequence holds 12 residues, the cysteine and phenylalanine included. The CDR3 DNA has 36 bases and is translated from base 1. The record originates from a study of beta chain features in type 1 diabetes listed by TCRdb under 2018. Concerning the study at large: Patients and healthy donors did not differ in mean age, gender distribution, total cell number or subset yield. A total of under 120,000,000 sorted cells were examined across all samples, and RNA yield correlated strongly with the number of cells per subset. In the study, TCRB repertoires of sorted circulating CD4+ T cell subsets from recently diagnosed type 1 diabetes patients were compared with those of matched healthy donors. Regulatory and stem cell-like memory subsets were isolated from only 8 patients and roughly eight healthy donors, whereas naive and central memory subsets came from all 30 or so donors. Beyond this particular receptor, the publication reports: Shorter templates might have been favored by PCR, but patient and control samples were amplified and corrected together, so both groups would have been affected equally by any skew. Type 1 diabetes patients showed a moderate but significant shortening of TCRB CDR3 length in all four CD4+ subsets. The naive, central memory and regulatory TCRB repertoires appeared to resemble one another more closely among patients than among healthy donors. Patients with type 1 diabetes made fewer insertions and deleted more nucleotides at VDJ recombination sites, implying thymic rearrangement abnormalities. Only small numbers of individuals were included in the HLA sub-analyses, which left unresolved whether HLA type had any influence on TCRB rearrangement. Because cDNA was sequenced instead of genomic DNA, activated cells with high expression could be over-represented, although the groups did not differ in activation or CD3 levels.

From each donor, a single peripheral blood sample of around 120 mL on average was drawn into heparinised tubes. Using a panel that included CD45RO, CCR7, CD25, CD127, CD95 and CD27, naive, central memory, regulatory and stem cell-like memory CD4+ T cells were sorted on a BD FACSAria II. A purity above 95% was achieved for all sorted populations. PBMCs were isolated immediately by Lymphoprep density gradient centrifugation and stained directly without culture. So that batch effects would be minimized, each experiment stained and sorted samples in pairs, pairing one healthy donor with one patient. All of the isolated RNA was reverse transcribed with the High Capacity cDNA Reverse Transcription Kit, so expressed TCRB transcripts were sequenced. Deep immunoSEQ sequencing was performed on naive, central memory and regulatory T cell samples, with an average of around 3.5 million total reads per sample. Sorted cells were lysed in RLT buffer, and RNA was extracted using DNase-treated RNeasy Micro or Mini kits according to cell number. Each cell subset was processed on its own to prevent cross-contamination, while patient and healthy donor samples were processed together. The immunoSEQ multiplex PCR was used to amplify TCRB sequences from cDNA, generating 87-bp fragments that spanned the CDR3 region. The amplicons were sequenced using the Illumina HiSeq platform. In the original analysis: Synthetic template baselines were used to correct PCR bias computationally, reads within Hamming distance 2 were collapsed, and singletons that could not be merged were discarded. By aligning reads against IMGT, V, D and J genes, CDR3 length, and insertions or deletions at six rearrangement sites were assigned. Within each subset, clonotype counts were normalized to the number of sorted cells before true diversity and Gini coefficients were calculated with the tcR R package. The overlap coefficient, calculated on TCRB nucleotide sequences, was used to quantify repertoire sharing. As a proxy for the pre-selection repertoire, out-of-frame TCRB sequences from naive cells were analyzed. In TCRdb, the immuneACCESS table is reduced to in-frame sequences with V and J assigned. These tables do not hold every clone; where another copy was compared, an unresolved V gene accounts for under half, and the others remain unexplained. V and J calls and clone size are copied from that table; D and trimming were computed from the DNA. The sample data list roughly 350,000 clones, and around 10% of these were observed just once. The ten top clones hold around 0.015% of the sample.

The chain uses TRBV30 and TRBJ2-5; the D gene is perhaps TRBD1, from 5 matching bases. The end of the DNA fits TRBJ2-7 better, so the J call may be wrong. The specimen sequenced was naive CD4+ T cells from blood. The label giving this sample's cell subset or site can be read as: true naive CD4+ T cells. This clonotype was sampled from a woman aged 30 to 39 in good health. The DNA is TGTGCCTGGAGTAGGCAGGGCTACGAGCAGTACTTC. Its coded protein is CAWSRQGYEQYF.